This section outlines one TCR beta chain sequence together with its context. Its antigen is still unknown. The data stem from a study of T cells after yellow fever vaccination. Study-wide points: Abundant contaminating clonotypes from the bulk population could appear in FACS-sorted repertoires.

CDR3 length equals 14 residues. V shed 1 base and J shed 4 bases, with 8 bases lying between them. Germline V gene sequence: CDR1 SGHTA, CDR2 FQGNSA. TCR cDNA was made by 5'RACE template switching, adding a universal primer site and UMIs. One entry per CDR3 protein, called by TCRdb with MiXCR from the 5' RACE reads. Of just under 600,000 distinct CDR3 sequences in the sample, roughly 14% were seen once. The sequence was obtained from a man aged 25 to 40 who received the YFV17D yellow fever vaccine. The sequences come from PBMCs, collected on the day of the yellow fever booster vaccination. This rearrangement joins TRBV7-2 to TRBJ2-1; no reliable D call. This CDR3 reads CASSLGTNYNEQFF. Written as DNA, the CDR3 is TGTGCCAGCAGCTTAGGTACAAATTACAATGAGCAGTTCTTC.